The 10 T cell receptor beta chains listed next were all sequenced from one sample in a study of technical replicates of blood from several donors. Repertoires were generated with immunoSEQ multiplex PCR, while TCRdb's copy carries only in-frame clones and drops some. The sample includes around 80,000 clones, 90% to 95% of them seen just once. The specimen sequenced was T cells isolated from PBMCs. These receptors were obtained from a human donor in good health.

The chain uses TRBV7-2 and TRBJ2-1, with 7 bases matching TRBD2. The CDR3 has 14 amino acids. CDR1 and CDR2 (germline): SGHTA, FQGNSA. With V trimmed by 4 bases and J by 4 bases, 4 bases remained unmatched. DNA of the CDR3: TGTGCCAGCAGCTCATTGGGGGGGTACAATGAGCAGTTCTTC. This codes for CASSSLGGYNEQFF.

V gene TRBV6-1 combines with J gene TRBJ2-7; TRBD1 aligns across 7 bases. Germline V CDR1 and CDR2: MNHNS, SASEGT. V shed 2 bases, J shed 3 bases, and the junction held 4 bases outside the gene matches. CDR3 length: 14 amino acids. CDR3 nucleotide sequence: TGTGCCAGCAGTGAATGGACAGGTTTCTACGAGCAGTACTTC. This codes for CASSEWTGFYEQYF.

This chain links TRBV5-6 with TRBJ2-7, with D tentatively TRBD2 (6 bases). V was trimmed by 2 bases and J by 1 base, leaving 16 bases between them. Germline V gene lookup returns CDR1 SGHDT and CDR2 YYEEEE. The CDR3 sequence is 16 residues long. Here the CDR3 reads CASSLGGLSGSYEQYF. CDR3 nucleotide sequence: TGTGCCAGCAGCTTAGGAGGGCTTAGCGGATCCTACGAGCAGTACTTC.

The rearrangement links TRBV6-5 to TRBJ2-7; D might be TRBD2 (6 bases). CDR3 size: 13 residues. Between the trimmed V and J ends, which lost 2 bases and 1 base, there was a span of 6 bases. Germline V gene lookup returns CDR1 MNHEY and CDR2 SVGAGI. CDR3 amino acids: CASSYAGSYEQYF. The CDR3 coding sequence is TGTGCCAGCAGTTACGCGGGGTCCTACGAGCAGTACTTC.

This chain uses TRBV2 with TRBJ2-7; 13 bases agree with TRBD2. The CDR3 covers 14 residues. The V gene end was trimmed by 6 bases and the J gene end by 6 bases; junction bases not matched to a gene: 5. Germline CDR1 reads SNHLY; CDR2 reads FYNNEI. The CDR3 reads CASRETSGRGEQYF. CDR3 nucleotide sequence: TGTGCCAGCAGGGAAACTAGCGGGAGGGGCGAGCAGTACTTC.

The chain links TRBV11-2 to TRBJ2-3; 14 bases line up with TRBD2. CDR3 length equals 17 residues. Trimming at V came to 4 bases and at J to 6 bases, leaving 9 bases not matched to a gene. Germline CDR1 SGHAT, CDR2 FQNNGV. CDR3 sequence (DNA): TGTGCCAGCAGCTCGAAAGGGACTAGCGGGAGAAGCGATACGCAGTATTTT. As protein: CASSSKGTSGRSDTQYF.

CDR3 nucleotide sequence: TGTGCCTGGAGCACAGGTATGAGTACGCAGTATTTT. Translated: CAWSTGMSTQYF. This chain joins TRBV30 and TRBJ2-3; D is possibly TRBD1 (5 bases). The V end lost 3 bases, the J end lost 8 bases, and 12 bases lay between the germline ends. The CDR3 is made up of 12 amino acids. Germline values: CDR1 GTSNPN, CDR2 SVGIG (reference sequence).

This clone was observed once. This rearrangement joins TRBV7-9 to TRBJ2-1, with TRBD2 matching 10 bases. V lost 7 bases to trimming and J lost 3 bases; unmatched junction nucleotides: 9. The CDR3 runs to 16 residues. Germline V gene sequence: CDR1 SEHNR, CDR2 FQNEAQ (reference sequence). The CDR3 region is CASTDSGRPDYNEQFF. DNA of the CDR3: TGTGCCAGCACCGATAGCGGGAGGCCTGACTACAATGAGCAGTTCTTC.

The genes are TRBV2 and TRBJ2-2, with 10 bases fitting TRBD2. The J segment lost 3 bases and the V segment lost 6 bases, leaving 7 bases of the junction unmatched. The CDR3 extends over 16 amino acids. The germline V gene has CDR1 SNHLY and CDR2 FYNNEI. The CDR3 region has the DNA TGTGCCAGCAGGAGGACAGCGGGAGGGCACACCGGGGAGCTGTTTTTT. The encoded protein is CASRRTAGGHTGELFF.

The gene calls are TRBV11-3 and TRBJ2-5; D unclear. This CDR3 is built from 16 residues. CDR1 and CDR2 (germline): SGHNT, YENEEA. Trimming left V 1 base short and J 5 bases short, with 17 bases between. Here the CDR3 reads CASSLGPTIHLETQYF. The DNA for the CDR3 is TGTGCCAGCAGCTTAGGTCCGACAATACATCTTGAGACCCAGTACTTC.